The entry that follows covers one T cell receptor (beta chain) sequence. Its matching antigen is unknown. CDR1 is LNHDA and CDR2 is SQIVND in the germline V gene (reference sequence). The CDR3 extends over 15 amino acids. V lost 6 bases and J lost 3; bases outside the gene matches: 6. This specimen belongs to a study of cytomegalovirus exposure and HLA in healthy donors. Study at large: Across around 400 genotyped donors, approximately 81% landed in the Caucasian-associated ancestry cluster.

The PCR used 60 Vbeta and 13 Jbeta primers. Assay: immunoSEQ multiplex PCR; the TCRdb copy retains only in-frame clones and omits some. The sample shows under 200,000 clones, about 81% of them seen only once. Nominally healthy donors were sampled, though unrecorded immune exposures were likely. Study findings and constraints: Presence/absence analyses supposed approximately even sequencing depth among donors.

Sequencing input: PBMCs. This sequence joins TRBV19 and TRBJ2-7; 12 bases fit TRBD2. The clonotype was recovered from a woman aged 18-29 years in good health and CMV-seropositive. CDR3 nucleotides: TGTGCCAGTAGCCCTAGCGGGGGGGCCTTCTACGAGCAGTACGTC. This codes for CASSPSGGAFYEQYV.